The 16 T cell receptor beta chains reported below all come from one sample, sequenced in a study of vaccination and CD4 T cells after COVID-19. Treatment reported: approximately nine-day PBMC culture with coronavirus spike peptide pools or control peptides (ViraFEST assay). Antigens for these TCRs are unknown. At the Johns Hopkins FTIC core, DNA taken from cultured CD4+ T cells was sequenced by way of the Oncomine TCR Beta short-read assay. TCRdb re-analysed the PCR reads in MiXCR, keeping a single row per CDR3 protein. This table has 16,000 or so distinct CDR3 sequences, under 65% appearing once. The sequences come from CD4+ T cells from blood, cultured in vitro, collected before SARS-CoV-2 vaccination. The receptors originated from a human donor who had recovered from COVID-19.

This chain uses TRBV5-4 with TRBJ2-7, with 8 positions matching TRBD2. This CDR3 has 14 amino acids. Germline lookup yields CDR1 SGHNT and CDR2 YYREEE (reference sequence). The junction had 7 bases not matched to a gene; V was cut back by 4 bases and J by 4 bases. The CDR3 reads CASSPGGVGYEQYF. The CDR3 coding sequence is TGTGCCAGCAGCCCCGGGGGGGTTGGGTACGAGCAGTACTTC.

CDR3 DNA sequence: TGTGCCAGCAGCTTACACAAGGGGGCCGAGCAGTACTTC. Amino acids: CASSLHKGAEQYF. V usage is TRBV7-9 and J usage is TRBJ2-7, with 7 bases aligning to TRBD1. V dropped 2 bases and J dropped 6; count of bases not matched to a gene: 4. This CDR3 is 13 amino acids long. Germline V CDR1 and CDR2: SEHNR, FQNEAQ (reference sequence).

The gene calls are TRBV2 and TRBJ1-1; D unclear. This CDR3 region has 13 residues. Germline V gene sequence: CDR1 SNHLY, CDR2 FYNNEI. Trimming left V 6 bases short and J 7 bases short, with 15 bases between. CDR3 residues: CASRTLVVGEAFF. In nucleotides, the CDR3 is TGTGCCAGCAGGACCCTGGTAGTTGGTGAAGCTTTCTTT.

The chain couples TRBV5-1 to TRBJ1-1; 9 nucleotides line up with TRBD1. CDR3 length: 17 amino acids. Germline CDR1 is SGHRS and CDR2 is YFSETQ. The V segment lost 4 bases and the J segment 0 bases; nucleotides outside the gene matches: 10. The CDR3, as DNA: TGCGCCAGCAGCCCAGCCCCGGGACAGGGAGTGAACACTGAAGCTTTCTTT. Encoded protein: CASSPAPGQGVNTEAFF.

V usage is TRBV29-1 and J usage is TRBJ2-2; D unclear. The germline V and J ends were trimmed by 3 bases and 2 bases, with 13 bases remaining between them. CDR3 size: 15 residues. Germline CDR1 is SQVTM and CDR2 is ANQGSEA. For the CDR3, the DNA is TGCAGCGTTGATCGTGGGAACACCAACACCGGGGAGCTGTTTTTT. Translating it yields CSVDRGNTNTGELFF.

This clonotype was counted only a few times. The rearrangement joins TRBV21-1 to TRBJ1-5. TRBV21-1 is termed a pseudogene. CDR3 length: 12 residues. The CDR3 protein is CASRRGGWPQHF. The CDR3 DNA sequence: TGTGCCAGCCGCCGCGGTGGTTGGCCCCAGCATTTT.

This chain uses TRBV9 with TRBJ1-6; the match to TRBD1 covers 7 bases. CDR1 is SGDLS and CDR2 is YYNGEE in the germline V gene. The CDR3 has 14 residues. V shed 4 bases and J 14 bases; nucleotides not matched to a gene: 12. The CDR3 sequence: CASSTRGQDVSLHF. CDR3 nucleotides: TGTGCCAGCAGCACCCGAGGACAGGATGTATCCCTCCACTTT.

This clonotype was observed a single time. The chain carries TRBV20-1 and TRBJ2-3; D possibly corresponds to TRBD1 (5 bases). The CDR3 covers 12 residues. Germline V gene lookup returns CDR1 DFQATT and CDR2 SNEGSKA (reference sequence). Trimming took off 3 bases at V and 3 bases at J, with 7 bases between the two ends. Here the CDR3 DNA reads TGCAGTGCTAGCAGGGAAACAGATACGCAGTATTTT. It codes for CSASRETDTQYF.

The chain joins TRBV5-1 to TRBJ2-6; 8 bases align to TRBD1. V was pared by 4 bases and J by 4 bases, with 10 bases of the junction left unmatched. Per the germline V gene, CDR1 is SGHRS and CDR2 is YFSETQ. The CDR3 consists of 17 residues. As DNA, the CDR3 is TGCGCCAGCAGCGACGGACAGGGCCTCGTCGGGGCCAACGTCCTGACTTTC. Protein sequence: CASSDGQGLVGANVLTF.

The chain links TRBV20-1 to TRBJ1-2, with D maybe TRBD1 (6 bases). Germline CDR1 and CDR2: DFQATT and SNEGSKA (reference sequence). V gave up 3 bases and J gave up 3 bases, with 17 bases separating them. This CDR3 is built from 15 residues. CDR3 amino acids: CSASPGLQGDYGYTF. The CDR3 region has the DNA TGCAGTGCTAGCCCCGGGTTACAGGGCGACTATGGCTACACCTTC.

The rearrangement uses TRBV28 and TRBJ2-5; no clear D. The germline V gene has CDR1 MDHEN and CDR2 SYDVKM. CDR3 length: 13 amino acids. Trimming pared 6 bases from V and 9 bases from J, leaving 17 bases between. CDR3 sequence: CASSPLAPWAQYF. The CDR3 nucleotides read TGTGCCAGCAGCCCCCTGGCCCCTTGGGCCCAGTACTTC.

The CDR3 DNA reads as TGTGCCAGCAGCCGATTCAACAGCAACTATGGCTACACCTTC. Its translation is CASSRFNSNYGYTF. This chain joins TRBV14 and TRBJ1-2; unclear D gene. V lost 4 bases and J lost 2, with 11 bases in between. CDR3 size: 14 residues. Germline CDR1 is SGHDN and CDR2 is FVKESK.

The rearrangement joins TRBV20-1 to TRBJ2-7, with 11 bases fitting TRBD2. Looked up from germline, CDR1 is DFQATT and CDR2 is SNEGSKA (reference sequence). Trimming at V came to 3 bases and at J to 3 bases, leaving 7 bases not matched to a gene. This CDR3 is 15 amino acids long. CDR3 protein: CSARATSGNDYEQYF. The CDR3 region has the DNA TGCAGTGCTAGGGCGACTAGCGGGAATGACTACGAGCAGTACTTC.

The gene calls are TRBV7-2 and TRBJ2-3, with D perhaps TRBD2 (6 bases). CDR1 and CDR2 (germline): SGHTA, FQGNSA. V was clipped by 1 base and J by 2 bases, with 10 bases between them. The CDR3 spans 15 residues. Here the CDR3 reads CASSLVAEFTDTQYF. CDR3 DNA sequence: TGTGCCAGCAGCTTAGTAGCGGAGTTCACAGATACGCAGTATTTT.

This chain joins TRBV1 and TRBJ1-5. TRBV1 is recorded as a pseudogene. There are 17 residues in the CDR3. The chain's CDR3 is CTSSQDDKGASNQPQHF. The CDR3 DNA is TGCACCAGCAGCCAAGATGATAAAGGAGCTAGCAATCAGCCCCAGCATTTT.

There are a few counts of this clonotype. The rearrangement joins TRBV6-1 to TRBJ1-2; D gene ambiguous. This CDR3 comprises 14 residues. The V gene lost 5 bases and the J gene lost 4 bases, with 14 bases spanning the gap. The germline CDR1 and CDR2 sequences are MNHNS and SASEGT. DNA of the CDR3: TGTGCCAGCAGTCTCCCGGGTCGGGGCTATGGCTACACCTTC. Encoded protein: CASSLPGRGYGYTF.